This T cell receptor beta chain was sequenced for a study of T cell responses to AZD1222 COVID-19 vaccine. Study-wide points: Clonal diversity may have been underestimated, and the donors were mostly white British, with more females than males.

V shed 4 bases, J shed 6 bases, and the junction held 14 bases outside the gene matches. Looked up from germline, CDR1 is LGHDT and CDR2 is YNNKEL (reference sequence). CDR3 length equals 17 residues. A word on this clone: Its antigen is as yet unknown.

Profiled with immunoSEQ multiplex PCR; TCRdb holds only in-frame clones, not every one. The sample contains about 170,000 clones, 85% to 90% of which appear only once. Sequencing was performed on peripheral blood, taken on day 0 of AZD1222 vaccination. The rearrangement uses TRBV3-1 (or the pseudogene TRBV3-2) and TRBJ2-1; 8 nucleotides align to TRBD1. This receptor was taken from an adult in good health. The CDR3 coding sequence is TGTGCCAGCAGCCGCAGCCGACAGGGGAAAGTCCTCAATGAGCAGTTCTTC. This translates into CASSRSRQGKVLNEQFF.